This T cell receptor beta chain was recovered during a study of cytomegalovirus exposure and HLA in healthy donors. The PCR ran on 60 Vbeta and 13 Jbeta primers. The method was immunoSEQ multiplex PCR; TCRdb's version includes in-frame clones alone and lacks a portion of them. The sample carries 150,000 to 200,000 clones, approximately 85% recorded once. The CDR3 loop spans 16 amino acids. V lost 10 bases and J 8 bases, leaving 26 bases between the germline ends. Germline-derived CDR1 and CDR2 are SGHTA and FQGNSA. Sequenced input: PBMCs. This chain uses TRBV7-2 with TRBJ2-2; unclear D gene. The receptor comes from a man younger than 30 in good health and CMV-seronegative. This CDR3 is CAKPLGPSLLPGELFF. CDR3 nucleotide sequence: TGTGCCAAGCCCCTCGGTCCCAGTTTACTACCTGGGGAGCTGTTTTTT.